The TCR beta chain described here comes from a study of CD8 T cells in ankylosing spondylitis. General observations from the study: CD8+ by phenotype, disease-linked clones were relatively rare in peripheral blood. According to the report, clones linked to the disease were significantly enriched in matched synovial fluid samples taken from ankylosing spondylitis patients. Made up of about eight highly homologous variants, a TCR beta motif appeared characteristic of ankylosing spondylitis blood.

Using quantitative 5'-RACE with molecular barcodes, the authors made TCR beta libraries. Via MiXCR, TCRdb re-called the 5' RACE reads, giving one row per CDR3 protein. The sample carries roughly 40,000 distinct CDR3 sequences, about 4.2% recorded once. V shed 1 base and J 3 bases; nucleotides not matched to a gene: 5. Germline lookup yields CDR1 SGDLS and CDR2 YYNGEE. The length of the CDR3 is 15 residues. By sample fraction, this clonotype is medium-sized. The antigen is unknown. Sequences were obtained from blood, either unsorted or a sorted T cell fraction (not recorded which). V is TRBV9 and J is TRBJ2-3, with 7 positions matching TRBD2. The sequence was collected from a female donor with ankylosing spondylitis or in good health (not recorded which). As DNA, the CDR3 is TGTGCCAGCAGCGTATTTGGCGGGGGTACAGATACGCAGTATTTT. Translating gives CASSVFGGGTDTQYF.